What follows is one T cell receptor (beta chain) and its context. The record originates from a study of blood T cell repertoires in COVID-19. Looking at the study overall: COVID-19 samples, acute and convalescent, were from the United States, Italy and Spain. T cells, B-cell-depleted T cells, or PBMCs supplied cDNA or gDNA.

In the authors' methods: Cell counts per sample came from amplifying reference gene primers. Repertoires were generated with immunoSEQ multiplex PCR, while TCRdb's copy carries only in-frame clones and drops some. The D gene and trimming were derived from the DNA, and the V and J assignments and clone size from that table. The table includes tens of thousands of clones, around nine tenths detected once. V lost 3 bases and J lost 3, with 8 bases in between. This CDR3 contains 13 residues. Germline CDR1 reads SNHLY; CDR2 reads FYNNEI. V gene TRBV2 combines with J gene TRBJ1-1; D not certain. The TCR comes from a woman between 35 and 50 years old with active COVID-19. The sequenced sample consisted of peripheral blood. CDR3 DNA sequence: TGTGCCAGCAGTGAGGTGAGGGACACTGAAGCTTTCTTT. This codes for CASSEVRDTEAFF.